The 9 T cell receptor beta chains given below trace back to one sample, sequenced in a study of CD8 T cells in Susac syndrome. Random hexamers primed reverse transcription of about 0.45 to 1 ug RNA. Each CDR3 protein gets one entry after TCRdb re-called the immunoSEQ multiplex PCR reads with MiXCR. The sample gives 70,000 or so distinct CDR3 sequences, approximately 93% of which show up once; around 0.6% is in the top ten. Material for sequencing was CD8+ T cells from PBMCs. These receptors were collected from a human donor with multiple sclerosis.

This chain uses TRBV25-1 with TRBJ2-7; D assignment may be TRBD1 or TRBD2 (6 bases each). Looked up from germline, CDR1 is MGHDK and CDR2 is SYGVNS. V lost 2 bases, J lost 5 bases, and 13 bases lay in between. There are 14 residues in the CDR3. Here the CDR3 reads CASSEAGGEDEQYF. DNA for the CDR3: TGTGCCAGCAGTGAAGCCGGGGGCGAAGACGAGCAGTACTTC.

This rearrangement joins TRBV28 to TRBJ1-2; 8 bases fit TRBD1. The germline gives CDR1 MDHEN, CDR2 SYDVKM. With 5 bases clipped from V and 9 bases from J, the junction kept 14 bases outside the gene matches. The CDR3 has 15 amino acids. The CDR3 here is CASSPWLGQVLSYTF. Written as DNA, the CDR3 is TGTGCCAGCAGTCCTTGGCTGGGACAGGTCCTCAGCTACACCTTC.

The chain employs TRBV19 and TRBJ2-7; 7 nucleotides agree with TRBD1. Germline CDR1 is LNHDA and CDR2 is SQIVND (reference sequence). The ends lost 7 bases at V and 3 bases at J; junction bases unmatched: 9. The CDR3 is 14 amino acids. CDR3: CASTDDGDSYEQYF. The CDR3 DNA is TGTGCCAGTACCGACGACGGGGACAGCTACGAGCAGTACTTC.

The chain uses TRBV30 and TRBJ2-5; D is unresolved. Germline V gene lookup returns CDR1 GTSNPN and CDR2 SVGIG (reference sequence). CDR3 length: 13 amino acids. The germline V and J ends were trimmed by 1 base and 7 bases, with 13 bases remaining between them. The CDR3 bases are TGTGCCTGGAGTGCCAACTCCTTTGGGACCCAGTACTTC. Translation gives CAWSANSFGTQYF.

V is TRBV27 and J is TRBJ1-1, with D perhaps TRBD1 (6 bases). CDR3 length: 14 residues. Per germline, CDR1 MNHEY and CDR2 SMNVEV (reference sequence). V was pared by 2 bases and J by 5 bases, with 12 bases between. CDR3 coding DNA: TGTGCCAGCAGTTTAGAGGGAGGGGGTACTGAAGCTTTCTTT. Translated, it gives CASSLEGGGTEAFF.

This clonotype came up once. The V call is TRBV3-1, the J call TRBJ1-1; D uncertain. V shed 0 bases and J shed 11 bases, with 10 bases lying between them. CDR3 length equals 12 residues. Germline V gene data show CDR1 as LGHDT and CDR2 as YNNKEL (reference sequence). The CDR3 loop is CASSQDGWDAFF. As DNA, the CDR3 is TGTGCCAGCAGCCAAGATGGGTGGGATGCTTTCTTT.

J is TRBJ2-7 and V is TRBV20-1; TRBD1 might be the D (7 bases). Deletions cut 5 bases from V and 5 bases from J, with 28 bases between. This CDR3 contains 17 residues. Per germline, CDR1 DFQATT and CDR2 SNEGSKA (reference sequence). The DNA of the CDR3 is TGCAGTGCTCCACTAATAGAGACAGGGAGGTCGGTTGACGAGCAGTACTTC. Protein product: CSAPLIETGRSVDEQYF.

The chain couples TRBV27 to TRBJ2-3; D not resolved. This CDR3 comprises 13 residues. Per germline, CDR1 MNHEY and CDR2 SMNVEV (reference sequence). Trimming took 3 bases from V and 2 from J, leaving 6 bases between them. This chain's CDR3 is CASSFGITDTQYF. CDR3 nucleotides: TGTGCCAGCAGTTTTGGAATCACAGATACGCAGTATTTT.

The genes are TRBV19 and TRBJ2-7; TRBD2 aligns across 7 bases. Germline V CDR1 and CDR2: LNHDA, SQIVND (reference sequence). The CDR3 runs 13 residues. J was trimmed by 4 bases and V by 5 bases; bases with no gene match: 5. CDR3 in DNA: TGTGCCAGTAGTGGCTATAGCGGGTACGAGCAGTACTTC. This translates into CASSGYSGYEQYF. The full variable domain, its missing parts supplied by reference TRBV19 and TRBJ2-7, is DGGITQSPKYLFRKEGQNVTLSCEQNLNHDAMYWYRQDPGQGLRLIYYSQIVNDFQKGDIAEGYSVSREKKESFPLTVTSAQKNPTAFYLCASSGYSGYEQYFGPGTRLTVT.